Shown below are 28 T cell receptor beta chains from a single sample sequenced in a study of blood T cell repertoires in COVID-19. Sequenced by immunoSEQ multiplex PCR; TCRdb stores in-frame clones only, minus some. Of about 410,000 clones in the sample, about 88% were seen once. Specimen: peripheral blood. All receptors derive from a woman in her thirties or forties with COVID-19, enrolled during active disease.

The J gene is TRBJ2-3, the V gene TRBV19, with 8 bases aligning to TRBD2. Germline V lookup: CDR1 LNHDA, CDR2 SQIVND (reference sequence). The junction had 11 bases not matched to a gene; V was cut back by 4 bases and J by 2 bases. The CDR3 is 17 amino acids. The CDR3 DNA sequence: TGTGCCAGTAGTAAGGGGCTACGGGGGGGAATCACAGATACGCAGTATTTT. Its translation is CASSKGLRGGITDTQYF. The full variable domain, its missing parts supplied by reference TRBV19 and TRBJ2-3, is DGGITQSPKYLFRKEGQNVTLSCEQNLNHDAMYWYRQDPGQGLRLIYYSQIVNDFQKGDIAEGYSVSREKKESFPLTVTSAQKNPTAFYLCASSKGLRGGITDTQYFGPGTRLTVL.

CDR3 loop: CASSVGVTGGRQETQYF. The CDR3 DNA sequence: TGTGCCAGCAGCGTAGGGGTTACAGGCGGGAGACAAGAGACCCAGTACTTC. This chain links TRBV9 with TRBJ2-5; 7 positions match TRBD2. CDR1 SGDLS and CDR2 YYNGEE come from the germline V gene. The CDR3 consists of 17 residues. V shed 0 bases, J shed 2 bases, and the junction held 10 bases outside the gene matches.

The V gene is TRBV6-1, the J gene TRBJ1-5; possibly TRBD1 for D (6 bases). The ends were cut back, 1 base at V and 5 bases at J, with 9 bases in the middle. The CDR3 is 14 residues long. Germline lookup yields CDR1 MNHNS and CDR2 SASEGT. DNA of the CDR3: TGTGCCAGCAGTGAAGTTACAGGGTATCAGCCCCAGCATTTT. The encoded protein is CASSEVTGYQPQHF.

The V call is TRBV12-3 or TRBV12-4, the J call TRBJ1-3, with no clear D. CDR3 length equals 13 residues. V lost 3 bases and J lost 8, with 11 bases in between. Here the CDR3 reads CASSFSEEDTIYF. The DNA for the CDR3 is TGTGCCAGCAGTTTCTCGGAGGAGGACACCATATATTTT.

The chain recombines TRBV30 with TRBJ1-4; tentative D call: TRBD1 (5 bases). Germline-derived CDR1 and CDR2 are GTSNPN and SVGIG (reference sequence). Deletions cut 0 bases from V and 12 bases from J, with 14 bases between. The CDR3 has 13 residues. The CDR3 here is CAWSVNYRSQLFF. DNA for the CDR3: TGTGCCTGGAGTGTAAACTACAGGAGTCAACTGTTTTTT.

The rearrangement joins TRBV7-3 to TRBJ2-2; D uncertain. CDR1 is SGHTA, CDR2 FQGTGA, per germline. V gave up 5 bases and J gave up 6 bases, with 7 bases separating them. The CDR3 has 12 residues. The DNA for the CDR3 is TGTGCCAGCAGCCCACTGCCCGGGGAGCTGTTTTTT. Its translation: CASSPLPGELFF.

CDR3 nucleotide sequence: TGTGCCAGCAGCAACCCTCCGACAGGACCGTGTGTCTACGAGCAGTACTTC. Translated, it gives CASSNPPTGPCVYEQYF. The V and J genes are TRBV21-1 and TRBJ2-7; the DNA was not used to check the table's D call, TRBD1. TRBV21-1 is recorded as a pseudogene. The CDR3 has 17 amino acids.

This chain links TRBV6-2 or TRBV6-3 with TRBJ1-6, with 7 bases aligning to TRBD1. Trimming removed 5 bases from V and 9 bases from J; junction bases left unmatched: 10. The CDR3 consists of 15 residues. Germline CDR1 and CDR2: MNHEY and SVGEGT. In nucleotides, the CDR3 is TGTGCCAGCAGTCCCCCGGGACAGTTCGGTTCACCCCTCCACTTT. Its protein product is CASSPPGQFGSPLHF.

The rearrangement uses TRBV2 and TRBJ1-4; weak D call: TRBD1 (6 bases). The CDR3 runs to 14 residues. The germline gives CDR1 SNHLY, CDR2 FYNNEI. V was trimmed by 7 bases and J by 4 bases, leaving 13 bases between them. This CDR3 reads CASNLDRFNEKLFF. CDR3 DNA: TGTGCCAGCAACCTTGACAGGTTTAATGAAAAACTGTTTTTT.

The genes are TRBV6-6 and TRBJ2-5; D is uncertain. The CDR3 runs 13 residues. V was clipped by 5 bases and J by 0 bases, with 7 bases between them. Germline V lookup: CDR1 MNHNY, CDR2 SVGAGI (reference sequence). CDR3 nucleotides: TGTGCCAGCAGTCGCACAGACCAAGAGACCCAGTACTTC. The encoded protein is CASSRTDQETQYF.

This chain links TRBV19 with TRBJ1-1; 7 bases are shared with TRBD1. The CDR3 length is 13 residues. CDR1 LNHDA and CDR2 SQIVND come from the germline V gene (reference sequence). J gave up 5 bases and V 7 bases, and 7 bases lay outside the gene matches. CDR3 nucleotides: TGTGCCAGTACCCGAAGGGGGCGGACTGAAGCTTTCTTT. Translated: CASTRRGRTEAFF.

The CDR3 protein is CASSQDPMNTEAFF. The CDR3 bases are TGCGCCAGCAGCCAAGACCCTATGAACACTGAAGCTTTCTTT. The chain links TRBV4-1 to TRBJ1-1; D gene ambiguous. The germline V gene encodes CDR1 MGHRA and CDR2 YSYEKL. The CDR3 sequence is 14 residues long. The V end lost 0 bases, the J end lost 0 bases, and 5 bases lay between the germline ends.

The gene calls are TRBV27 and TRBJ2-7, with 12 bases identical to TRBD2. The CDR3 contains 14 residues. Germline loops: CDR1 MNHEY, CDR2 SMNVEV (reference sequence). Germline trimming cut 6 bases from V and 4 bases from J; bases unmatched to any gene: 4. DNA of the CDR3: TGTGCCAGCAGGACTAGCGGGAGCACTTACGAGCAGTACTTC. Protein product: CASRTSGSTYEQYF.

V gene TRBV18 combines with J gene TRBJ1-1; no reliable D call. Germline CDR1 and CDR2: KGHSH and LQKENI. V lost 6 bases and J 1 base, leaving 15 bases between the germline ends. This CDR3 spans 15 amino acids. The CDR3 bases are TGTGCCAGCTCGCCAATTGACATGTGGAACACTGAAGCTTTCTTT. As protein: CASSPIDMWNTEAFF.

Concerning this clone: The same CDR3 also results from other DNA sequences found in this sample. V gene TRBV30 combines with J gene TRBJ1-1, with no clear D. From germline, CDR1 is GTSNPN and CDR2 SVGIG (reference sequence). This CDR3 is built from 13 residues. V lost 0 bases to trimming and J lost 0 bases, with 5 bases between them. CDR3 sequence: CAWSVQLNTEAFF. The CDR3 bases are TGTGCCTGGAGTGTACAATTGAACACTGAAGCTTTCTTT.

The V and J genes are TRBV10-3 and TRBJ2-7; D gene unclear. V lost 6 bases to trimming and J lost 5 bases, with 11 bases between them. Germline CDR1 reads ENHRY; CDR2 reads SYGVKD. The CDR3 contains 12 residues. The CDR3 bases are TGTGCCATCAGGTCGCCCGCTAACGAGCAGTACTTC. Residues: CAIRSPANEQYF.

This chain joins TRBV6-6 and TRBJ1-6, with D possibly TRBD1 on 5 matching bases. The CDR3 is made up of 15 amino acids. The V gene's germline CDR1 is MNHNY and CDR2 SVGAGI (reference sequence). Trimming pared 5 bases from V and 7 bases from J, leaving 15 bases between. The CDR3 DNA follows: TGTGCCAGCAGTCCAGGGCTCCGTAGGAATTCACCCCTCCACTTT. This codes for CASSPGLRRNSPLHF.

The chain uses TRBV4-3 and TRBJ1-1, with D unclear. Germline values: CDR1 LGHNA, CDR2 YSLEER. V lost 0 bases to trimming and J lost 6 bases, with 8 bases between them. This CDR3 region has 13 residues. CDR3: CASSQESTAEAFF. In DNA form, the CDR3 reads TGCGCCAGCAGCCAAGAGAGTACCGCTGAAGCTTTCTTT.

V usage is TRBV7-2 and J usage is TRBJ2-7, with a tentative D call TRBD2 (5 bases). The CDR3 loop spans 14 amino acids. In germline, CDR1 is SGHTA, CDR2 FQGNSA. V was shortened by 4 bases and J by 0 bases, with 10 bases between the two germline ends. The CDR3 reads CASSSDGISYEQYF. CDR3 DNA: TGTGCCAGCAGCTCGGACGGGATCTCCTACGAGCAGTACTTC. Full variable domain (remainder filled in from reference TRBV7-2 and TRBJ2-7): GAGVSQSPSNKVTEKGKDVELRCDPISGHTALYWYRQSLGQGLEFLIYFQGNSAPDKSGLPSDRFSAERTGGSVSTLTIQRTQQEDSAVYLCASSSDGISYEQYFGPGTRLTVT.

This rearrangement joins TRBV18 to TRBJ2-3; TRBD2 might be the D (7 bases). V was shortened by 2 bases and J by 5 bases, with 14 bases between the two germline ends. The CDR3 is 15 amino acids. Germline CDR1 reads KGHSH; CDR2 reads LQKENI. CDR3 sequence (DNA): TGTGCCAGCTCACCAATCCAGGGGAGGGAAGATACGCAGTATTTT. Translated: CASSPIQGREDTQYF.

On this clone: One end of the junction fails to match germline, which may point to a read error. The chain's CDR3 is CASSLRTSGYEQYF. The CDR3 coding sequence is TGTGCTAGCAGCTTACGGACTAGCGGCTACGAGCAGTACTTC. This chain connects TRBV7-7 to TRBJ2-7; 10 bases are a match to TRBD2. This CDR3 has 14 amino acids. CDR1 and CDR2 (germline): SSHAT, FNYEAQ (reference sequence).

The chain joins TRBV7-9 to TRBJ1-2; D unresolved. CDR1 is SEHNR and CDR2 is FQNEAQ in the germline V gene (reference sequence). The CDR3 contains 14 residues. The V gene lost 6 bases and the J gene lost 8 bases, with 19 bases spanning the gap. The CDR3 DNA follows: TGTGCCAGCAGTCCTCTTCGGGGAGGTAGCGGCTACACCTTC. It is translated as CASSPLRGGSGYTF.

The CDR3 loop reads CASSSETGNTEAFF. CDR3 nucleotide sequence: TGTGCCAGCAGCTCCGAGACAGGAAACACTGAAGCTTTCTTT. The genes are TRBV6-5 and TRBJ1-1; a possible D gene is TRBD1 (6 bases). In germline, CDR1 is MNHEY, CDR2 SVGAGI. The length of the CDR3 is 14 residues. V lost 6 bases and J lost 2, with 13 bases in between.

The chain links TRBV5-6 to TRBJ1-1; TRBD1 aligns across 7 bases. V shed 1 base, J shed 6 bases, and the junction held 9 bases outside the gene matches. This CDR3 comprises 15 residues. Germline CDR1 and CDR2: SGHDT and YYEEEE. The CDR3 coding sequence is TGTGCCAGCAGCTTGCCTGGTGACAGGGTGCCTGAAGCTTTCTTT. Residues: CASSLPGDRVPEAFF.

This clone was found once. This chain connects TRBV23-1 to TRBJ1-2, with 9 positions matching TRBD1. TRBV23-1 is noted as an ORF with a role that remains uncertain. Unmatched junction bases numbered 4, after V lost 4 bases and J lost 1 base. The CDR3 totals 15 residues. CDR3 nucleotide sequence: TGCGCCAGCAGTCGTAGGGACAGGGTTAACTATGGCTACACCTTC. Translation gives CASSRRDRVNYGYTF.

The CDR3 bases are TGTGCCAGCAGCTCCAACACGAACACTGAAGCTTTCTTT. Its protein is CASSSNTNTEAFF. This chain connects TRBV7-2 to TRBJ1-1; no reliable D call. This CDR3 comprises 13 residues. Trimming took 4 bases from V and 1 from J, leaving 7 bases between them. The germline CDR1 and CDR2 sequences are SGHTA and FQGNSA.

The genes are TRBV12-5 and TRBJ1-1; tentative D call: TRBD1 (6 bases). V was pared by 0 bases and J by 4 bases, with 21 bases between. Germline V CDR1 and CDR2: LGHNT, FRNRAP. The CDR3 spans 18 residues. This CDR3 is CASGLVMDSPLTGTEAFF. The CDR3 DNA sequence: TGTGCTAGTGGTTTGGTAATGGACAGCCCGTTGACAGGCACTGAAGCTTTCTTT.

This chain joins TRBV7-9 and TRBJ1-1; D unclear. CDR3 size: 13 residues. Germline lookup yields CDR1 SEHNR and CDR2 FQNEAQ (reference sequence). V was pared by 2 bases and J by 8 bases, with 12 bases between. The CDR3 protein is CASSLKPTLEAFF. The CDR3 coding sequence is TGTGCCAGCAGCTTAAAACCTACGCTCGAAGCTTTCTTT.